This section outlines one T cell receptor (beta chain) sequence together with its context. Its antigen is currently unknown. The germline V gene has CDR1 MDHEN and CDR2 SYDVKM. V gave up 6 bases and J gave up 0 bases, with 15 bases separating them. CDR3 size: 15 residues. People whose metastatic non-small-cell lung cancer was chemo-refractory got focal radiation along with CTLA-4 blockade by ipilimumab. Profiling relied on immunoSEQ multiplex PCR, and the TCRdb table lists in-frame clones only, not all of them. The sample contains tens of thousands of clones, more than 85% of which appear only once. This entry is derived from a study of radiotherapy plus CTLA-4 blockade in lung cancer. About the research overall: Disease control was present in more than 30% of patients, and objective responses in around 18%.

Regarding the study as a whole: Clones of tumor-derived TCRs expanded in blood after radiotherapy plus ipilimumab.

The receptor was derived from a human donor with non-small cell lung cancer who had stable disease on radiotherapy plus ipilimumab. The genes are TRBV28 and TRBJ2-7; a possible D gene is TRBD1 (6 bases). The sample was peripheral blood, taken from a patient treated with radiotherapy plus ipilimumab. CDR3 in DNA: TGTGCCAGCAGCCCCGGGACATGGAGCTCCTACGAGCAGTACTTC. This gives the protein CASSPGTWSSYEQYF.